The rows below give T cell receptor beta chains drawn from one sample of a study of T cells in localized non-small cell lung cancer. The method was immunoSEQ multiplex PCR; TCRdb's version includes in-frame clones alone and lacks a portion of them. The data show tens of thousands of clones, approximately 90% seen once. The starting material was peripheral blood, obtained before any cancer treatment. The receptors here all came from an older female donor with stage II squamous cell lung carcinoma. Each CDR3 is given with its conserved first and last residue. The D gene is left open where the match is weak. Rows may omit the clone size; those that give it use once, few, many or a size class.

CASSSGQSLRYTF	TGTGCCAGCAGCTCAGGACAGAGCTTACGCTACACCTTC	TRBV5-4	TRBJ1-2	.	.
CASSSRVRNQPQHF	TGTGCCAGCAGTTCCCGGGTCAGAAATCAGCCCCAGCATTTT	TRBV28	TRBJ1-5	.	.
CASSGSGGQETQYF	TGTGCCAGCAGCGGATCAGGGGGGCAAGAGACCCAGTACTTC	TRBV6-1	TRBJ2-5	.	once
CASSVGHVLSYEQYF	TGTGCCAGCAGCGTAGGGCACGTATTATCCTACGAGCAGTACTTC	TRBV9	TRBJ2-7	.	.
CASSLVQGAYEQYF	TGTGCCAGCAGCTTAGTACAGGGGGCCTACGAGCAGTACTTC	TRBV7-8	TRBJ2-7	TRBD1	.
CASSLEQESDTQYF	TGCGCCAGCAGCTTGGAACAGGAGTCAGATACGCAGTATTTT	TRBV5-1	TRBJ2-3	.	.
CASSRPYPSFGANYGYTF	TGTGCCAGCTCACGACCCTATCCCTCGTTTGGGGCTAACTATGGCTACACCTTC	TRBV18	TRBJ1-2	.	.
CASSPIQGKAFF	TGTGCCAGCAGCCCAATACAGGGCAAAGCTTTCTTT	TRBV7-2	TRBJ1-1	.	.
CASSRDNQPQHF	TGTGCCAGCAGTCGCGACAATCAGCCCCAGCATTTT	TRBV6-1	TRBJ1-5	.	.
CASSIQGEELYGYTF	TGTGCCAGTAGTATACAGGGGGAAGAGCTCTATGGCTACACCTTC	TRBV19	TRBJ1-2	TRBD1	few
CASSLTVSQNTGELFF	TGTGCCAGCAGCTTAACGGTCAGCCAGAACACCGGGGAGCTGTTTTTT	TRBV7-2	TRBJ2-2	.	.
CATSRDSLLGAPLHF	TGTGCCACCAGCAGAGATAGCCTCCTGGGGGCACCCCTCCACTTT	TRBV15	TRBJ1-6	.	.
CASSFGLGRNPLENIQYF	TGTGCCAGCAGCTTTGGTCTGGGCCGGAACCCTTTGGAAAACATTCAGTACTTC	TRBV5-4	TRBJ2-4	.	.
CASSAGRELFF	TGTGCCAGCAGTGCTGGGAGGGAGCTGTTTTTT	TRBV9	TRBJ2-2	.	.
CASTRLGTSGEQYF	TGTGCCAGCACCAGATTGGGGACGTCCGGCGAGCAGTACTTC	TRBV6-6	TRBJ2-7	.	.
CATRSPSDPSLAKNIQYF	TGTGCCACCAGATCCCCCTCCGACCCCTCCTTAGCCAAAAACATTCAGTACTTC	TRBV15	TRBJ2-4	.	.
CASSLWGRTNEKLFF	TGTGCCAGCAGTTTATGGGGACGGACTAATGAAAAACTGTTTTTT	TRBV28	TRBJ1-4	.	.
CASRSTGRIYGYTF	TGTGCCAGCAGATCAACGGGACGGATCTATGGCTACACCTTC	TRBV11-2	TRBJ1-2	.	once
CASSYWGTSGYNEQFF	TGTGCCAGCAGTTACTGGGGGACTAGCGGCTACAATGAGCAGTTCTTC	TRBV6-6	TRBJ2-1	TRBD2	.
CASTPDGSYEQYF	TGTGCCAGCACTCCGGACGGCTCCTACGAGCAGTACTTC	TRBV6-9	TRBJ2-7	.	once
CASSLDKSDRGRTEAFF	TGTGCCAGCAGCTTAGACAAATCCGACAGGGGGAGAACTGAAGCTTTCTTT	TRBV7-6	TRBJ1-1	TRBD1	.
CASSGPLYPVRRGQGGTEAFF	TGTGCCAGCAGTGGCCCCCTGTATCCAGTCCGTAGGGGACAGGGAGGCACTGAAGCTTTCTTT	TRBV2	TRBJ1-1	TRBD1	.
CATSRASGGSGETQYF	TGTGCCACCAGCAGAGCTAGCGGGGGGAGTGGGGAGACCCAGTACTTC	TRBV15	TRBJ2-5	TRBD2	once
CASSLGGDLAKNIQYF	TGTGCTAGCAGCTTAGGGGGAGACTTAGCCAAAAACATTCAGTACTTC	TRBV7-7	TRBJ2-4	.	.
CASSNLRLLDTEAFF	TGTGCCAGCAGTAATCTCAGGCTACTCGACACTGAAGCTTTCTTT	TRBV27	TRBJ1-1	.	.
CASSFSGGRNEQFF	TGTGCCAGCAGCTTTAGCGGGGGGAGGAATGAGCAGTTCTTC	TRBV7-8	TRBJ2-1	TRBD2	.
CASSDGTAPYNEQFF	TGTGCCAGCAGTGATGGGACAGCCCCCTACAATGAGCAGTTCTTC	TRBV2	TRBJ2-1	TRBD1	.
CSVEVASLGKLFF	TGCAGCGTTGAAGTCGCGTCTTTGGGAAAACTGTTTTTT	TRBV29-1	TRBJ1-4	.	.
CASSLGLAGNTGELFF	TGTGCCAGCAGTTTGGGACTAGCGGGAAACACCGGGGAGCTGTTTTTT	TRBV5-4	TRBJ2-2	TRBD2	once
CASTSIGYSEAFF	TGTGCCAGCACGTCAATAGGTTATTCTGAAGCTTTCTTT	TRBV9	TRBJ1-1	.	.
CASRGGGTRAETQYF	TGTGCCAGCAGGGGCGGTGGGACTAGAGCGGAGACCCAGTACTTC	TRBV2	TRBJ2-5	TRBD2	once
CASRPRNTEAFF	TGTGCCAGCAGGCCCCGGAACACTGAAGCTTTCTTT	TRBV2	TRBJ1-1	.	.
CASSLQGDTEAFF	TGTGCCAGCAGCTTACAGGGAGACACTGAAGCTTTCTTT	TRBV13	TRBJ1-1	.	.
CASSSGLVLHEQFF	TGTGCCAGCAGTTCTGGACTAGTTCTTCATGAGCAGTTCTTC	TRBV27	TRBJ2-1	TRBD2	.
CASSLGQGAKSSGNTIYF	TGTGCCAGCAGCTTGGGCCAGGGGGCCAAGAGCTCTGGAAACACCATATATTTT	TRBV5-4	TRBJ1-3	TRBD1	.
CASSYGRQGEQYF	TGTGCCAGCAGTTACGGACGACAGGGAGAGCAGTACTTC	TRBV6-5	TRBJ2-7	TRBD1	.
CASSLDRGLGEQYF	TGTGCCAGCAGCTTGGACAGGGGGCTGGGAGAGCAGTACTTC	TRBV5-8	TRBJ2-7	TRBD1	.
CASRPQGANEKLFF	TGTGCCAGCAGACCCCAGGGGGCTAATGAAAAACTGTTTTTT	TRBV6-5	TRBJ1-4	TRBD1	once
CASSLAVGGAYEQYF	TGTGCTAGCAGCTTAGCGGTCGGGGGGGCCTACGAGCAGTACTTC	TRBV7-7	TRBJ2-7	TRBD2	.
CASSATGGPTEAFF	TGTGCCAGCAGCGCCACGGGGGGGCCTACTGAAGCTTTCTTT	TRBV9	TRBJ1-1	.	.
CASTRTGPSNQPQHF	TGTGCCAGTACCCGGACAGGACCTAGCAATCAGCCCCAGCATTTT	TRBV19	TRBJ1-5	TRBD1	.
CASSLQVSSYNEQFF	TGTGCCAGCAGCCTACAGGTGAGCTCCTACAATGAGCAGTTCTTC	TRBV7-2	TRBJ2-1	.	.
CASRGPGYEQYF	TGTGCCAGCAGGGGCCCCGGCTACGAGCAGTACTTC	TRBV2	TRBJ2-7	.	.
CASSLALRYGYTF	TGTGCCAGCAGCTTGGCCCTTAGATATGGCTACACCTTC	TRBV5-6	TRBJ1-2	.	.
CASSLFRGVDEQFF	TGCGCCAGCAGCTTGTTTCGGGGAGTGGATGAGCAGTTCTTC	TRBV5-1	TRBJ2-1	.	.
CSVEGEFSYEQYF	TGCAGCGTTGAAGGGGAGTTCTCCTACGAGCAGTACTTC	TRBV29-1	TRBJ2-7	.	.
CASSLRGTTDTQYF	TGTGCCAGCAGCTTACGGGGAACCACAGATACGCAGTATTTT	TRBV7-3	TRBJ2-3	.	.
CASSWGTADYEQYF	TGCGCCAGCAGCTGGGGGACAGCAGATTACGAGCAGTACTTC	TRBV5-1	TRBJ2-7	TRBD1	.
CAGRQGGLYEQYF	TGTGCCGGTAGACAGGGAGGTTTATACGAGCAGTACTTC	TRBV6-1	TRBJ2-7	.	.
CASSLSAGASGTEAFF	TGTGCCAGCAGCCTTAGCGCCGGGGCGTCGGGCACTGAAGCTTTCTTT	TRBV7-2	TRBJ1-1	.	.